The 20 T cell receptor beta chains reported below all come from one sample, sequenced in a study of cytomegalovirus exposure and HLA in healthy donors. PCR was performed using 60 Vbeta and 13 Jbeta primers. Libraries were prepared by immunoSEQ multiplex PCR; TCRdb keeps only in-frame clonotypes and omits some of them. The sample consists of roughly 120,000 clones, around 72% of them appearing once. Sequenced sample: PBMCs. Receptors originate from a woman in her forties in good health and CMV-seropositive.

DNA of the CDR3: TGCGCCACCCGCCTATCTGAGAACTATGGCTACACCTTC. It specifies CATRLSENYGYTF. The rearrangement joins TRBV5-1 to TRBJ1-2; D not certain. Germline assignment: CDR1 SGHRS and CDR2 YFSETQ. The CDR3 contains 13 residues. Trimming cost V 9 bases and J 2 bases, with 14 bases left between them.

This clone was detected only a few times. The chain has TRBV4-3 and TRBJ2-7; 9 bases agree with TRBD2. The CDR3 consists of 15 residues. CDR1 and CDR2 from the germline V gene are LGHNA and YSLEER. Trimming at V came to 4 bases and at J to 0 bases, leaving 4 bases not matched to a gene. CDR3 loop: CASSRNSGGSYEQYF. The DNA for the CDR3 is TGCGCCAGCAGCCGCAATAGCGGGGGCTCCTACGAGCAGTACTTC.

This clone was counted a single time. V and J are TRBV18 and TRBJ1-1; D gene uncertain. The V end lost 5 bases, the J end lost 3 bases, and 16 bases lay between the germline ends. The germline V gene has CDR1 KGHSH and CDR2 LQKENI. The CDR3 is made up of 15 amino acids. The CDR3 nucleotides are TGTGCCAGCTCATTAAACAGTGTCGAGTACACTGAAGCTTTCTTT. This encodes CASSLNSVEYTEAFF.

The chain joins TRBV29-1 to TRBJ2-7; 8 bases line up with TRBD1. V lost 2 bases, J lost 2 bases, and 5 bases stayed unmatched. There are 14 residues in the CDR3. Germline CDR1 reads SQVTM; CDR2 reads ANQGSEA. The CDR3 sequence is CSVELTGAPYEQYF. CDR3 DNA: TGCAGCGTTGAATTGACAGGGGCTCCCTACGAGCAGTACTTC.

The chain has TRBV10-3 and TRBJ1-1, with a possible D match to TRBD1 (5 bases). The CDR3 is 13 amino acids. V lost 2 bases to trimming and J lost 5 bases, with 9 bases between them. Looked up from germline, CDR1 is ENHRY and CDR2 is SYGVKD. CDR3 amino acids: CAISEIGVTEAFF. For the CDR3, the DNA is TGTGCCATCAGTGAGATAGGGGTGACTGAAGCTTTCTTT.

V gene TRBV29-1 combines with J gene TRBJ1-2; TRBD1 matches at 7 bases. The V gene's germline CDR1 is SQVTM and CDR2 ANQGSEA. V lost 1 base and J lost 4; bases outside the gene matches: 9. This CDR3 has 15 residues. CDR3 region: CSVEARQGAIYGYTF. CDR3 coding DNA: TGCAGCGTTGAAGCTCGACAGGGAGCAATCTATGGCTACACCTTC.

V is TRBV29-1 and J is TRBJ2-5, with D tentatively TRBD2 (6 bases). TRBJ2-7 explains the end of the DNA better; the J call may be wrong. The CDR3 has 12 residues. From germline, CDR1 is SQVTM and CDR2 ANQGSEA. The CDR3 DNA reads as TGCAGCGTTCGGAGGGAGTCCTACGAGCAGTACTTC. It specifies CSVRRESYEQYF.

The chain recombines TRBV4-2 with TRBJ2-5; TRBD2 aligns across 7 bases. Gene TRBJ2-7 matches the end of the DNA better, so the J call may be wrong. CDR1 is LGHNA and CDR2 is YNFKEQ in the germline V gene. This CDR3 region has 13 residues. The CDR3 loop is CASSQGGGNEQYF. The CDR3 nucleotides read TGTGCCAGCAGCCAAGGCGGGGGAAACGAGCAGTACTTC.

V usage is TRBV5-6 and J usage is TRBJ2-7; no definite D call. CDR1 is SGHDT, CDR2 YYEEEE, per germline. V was cut by 1 base and J by 6 bases, with 11 bases left in between. The CDR3 covers 13 residues. The CDR3 region has the DNA TGTGCCAGCAGCTTGCAGGCCCCCCGCGAGCAGTACTTC. Its protein is CASSLQAPREQYF.

This chain links TRBV11-2 with TRBJ2-2; 7 bases align to TRBD1. The CDR3 contains 16 residues. Per the germline V gene, CDR1 is SGHAT and CDR2 is FQNNGV. Trimming cost V 3 bases and J 0 bases; bases outside gene matches: 4. The CDR3 reads CASSFAGTANTGELFF. The DNA for the CDR3 is TGTGCCAGCAGCTTCGCCGGGACAGCGAACACCGGGGAGCTGTTTTTT. The whole variable domain, remainder taken from reference TRBV11-2 and TRBJ2-2, is EAGVAQSPRYKIIEKRQSVAFWCNPISGHATLYWYQQILGQGPKLLIQFQNNGVVDDSQLPKDRFSAERLKGVDSTLKIQPAKLEDSAVYLCASSFAGTANTGELFFGEGSRLTVL.

The chain links TRBV11-2 to TRBJ1-2; weak D call: TRBD1 (6 bases). The germline gives CDR1 SGHAT, CDR2 FQNNGV. Trimming pared 4 bases from V and 4 bases from J, leaving 10 bases between. This CDR3 has 13 amino acids. CDR3 coding DNA: TGTGCCAGCAGCTCGGGACAAGTCTATGGCTACACCTTC. Translation: CASSSGQVYGYTF.

The V and J genes are TRBV5-8 and TRBJ1-1, with D hard to call. The CDR3 is 14 residues long. CDR1 and CDR2 (germline): SGHTS, YDEGEE. Trimming took 1 base from V and 0 from J, leaving 7 bases between them. CDR3 loop: CASSLSRLNTEAFF. The CDR3 region has the DNA TGTGCCAGCAGCTTGTCCAGATTGAACACTGAAGCTTTCTTT.

About this clone: This specimen includes other DNA sequences encoding the same CDR3. The chain employs TRBV2 and TRBJ1-1, with 9 bases matching TRBD1. Looked up from germline, CDR1 is SNHLY and CDR2 is FYNNEI. The CDR3 has 13 amino acids. After removal of 4 bases from V and 5 bases from J, the junction contained 2 bases not matched to a gene. CDR3 loop: CASSADRGTEAFF. The CDR3 nucleotides read TGTGCCAGCAGTGCGGACAGGGGTACTGAAGCTTTCTTT.

The chain carries TRBV6-5 and TRBJ2-7; TRBD2 aligns across 11 bases. J was trimmed by 4 bases and V by 6 bases; bases with no gene match: 5. This CDR3 is built from 14 residues. CDR1 is MNHEY, CDR2 SVGAGI, per germline. The CDR3 DNA follows: TGTGCCAGCAGCCCGACTAGCGGGGCTTACGAGCAGTACTTC. Translated: CASSPTSGAYEQYF.

V and J are TRBV11-2 and TRBJ2-4; 9 bases map to TRBD2. Losses at the gene ends were 3 bases for V and 4 bases for J; bases not matched to a gene: 4. CDR1 SGHAT and CDR2 FQNNGV come from the germline V gene. The CDR3 totals 15 residues. CDR3 sequence reads: CASSLGLADKNIQYF. The DNA for the CDR3 is TGTGCCAGCAGCTTGGGACTAGCTGATAAAAACATTCAGTACTTC.

This clone was found a few times. V and J are TRBV6-1 and TRBJ1-2, with TRBD1 matching 7 bases. After removal of 4 bases from V and 6 bases from J, the junction contained 11 bases not matched to a gene. This CDR3 has 15 residues. Germline V gene lookup returns CDR1 MNHNS and CDR2 SASEGT. CDR3 loop: CASSGYDRESNGYTF. CDR3 nucleotide sequence: TGTGCCAGCAGTGGATATGACAGGGAGTCTAATGGCTACACCTTC.

J is TRBJ1-2 and V is TRBV4-3; no clear D gene. Trimming removed 4 bases at V and 7 bases at J, with 13 bases between. Germline V gives CDR1 LGHNA, CDR2 YSLEER. CDR3 length: 13 amino acids. The CDR3 DNA reads TGCGCCAGCAGCCCGGGTTCCGGGTCTGGCTACACCTTC. Protein product: CASSPGSGSGYTF.

The sample holds a few counts of this clone. V is TRBV6-5 and J is TRBJ1-5, with TRBD1 matching over 11 bases. The CDR3 sequence is 14 residues long. After removal of 6 bases from V and 11 bases from J, the junction contained 9 bases not matched to a gene. The germline V gene encodes CDR1 MNHEY and CDR2 SVGAGI. The CDR3 region is CASRRDRGETTQHF. CDR3 DNA: TGTGCCAGCAGAAGGGACAGGGGGGAGACGACCCAGCATTTT.

The chain's CDR3 is CASSPWGGTTDTQYF. The CDR3 region has the DNA TGTGCCAGCAGCCCCTGGGGGGGGACAACAGATACGCAGTATTTT. V gene TRBV7-2 combines with J gene TRBJ2-3; possibly TRBD2 for D (7 bases). Trimming took off 5 bases at V and 3 bases at J, with 15 bases between the two ends. Germline V lookup: CDR1 SGHTA, CDR2 FQGNSA. CDR3 length equals 15 residues.

This clone showed up just a few times. The genes are TRBV7-9 and TRBJ1-3; D might be TRBD1 (6 bases). Germline V CDR1 and CDR2: SEHNR, FQNEAQ (reference sequence). The CDR3 spans 14 residues. Trimming stripped 3 bases from V and 4 bases from J, with 10 bases between. This chain's CDR3 is CASSFSRGGNTIYF. Here the CDR3 DNA reads TGTGCCAGCAGCTTTAGCAGGGGAGGAAACACCATATATTTT.